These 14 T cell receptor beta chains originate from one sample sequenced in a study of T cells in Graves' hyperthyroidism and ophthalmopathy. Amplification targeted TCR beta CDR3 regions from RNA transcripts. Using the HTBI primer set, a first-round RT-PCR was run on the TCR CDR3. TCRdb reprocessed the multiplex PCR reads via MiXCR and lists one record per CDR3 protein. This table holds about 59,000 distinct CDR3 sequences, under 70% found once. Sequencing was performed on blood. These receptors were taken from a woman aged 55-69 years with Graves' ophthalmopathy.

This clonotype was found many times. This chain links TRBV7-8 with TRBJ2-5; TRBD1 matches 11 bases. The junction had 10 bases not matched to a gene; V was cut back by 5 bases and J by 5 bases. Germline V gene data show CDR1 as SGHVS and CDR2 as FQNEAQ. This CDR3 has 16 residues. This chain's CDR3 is CASSRTGTGGWETQYF. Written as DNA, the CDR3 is TGTGCCAGCAGCAGAACCGGGACAGGGGGATGGGAGACCCAGTACTTC.

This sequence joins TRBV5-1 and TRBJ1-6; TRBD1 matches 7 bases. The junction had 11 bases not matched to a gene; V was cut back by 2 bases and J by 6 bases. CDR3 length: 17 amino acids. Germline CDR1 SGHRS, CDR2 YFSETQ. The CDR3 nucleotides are TGCGCCAGCAGCTTAGCCTCCGGGACAGTGGGTAATTCACCCCTCCACTTT. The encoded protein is CASSLASGTVGNSPLHF.

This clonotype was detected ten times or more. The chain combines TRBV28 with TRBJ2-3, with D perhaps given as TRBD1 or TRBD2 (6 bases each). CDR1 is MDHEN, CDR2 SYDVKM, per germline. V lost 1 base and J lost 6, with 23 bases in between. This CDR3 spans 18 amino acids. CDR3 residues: CASSLSGLGGGPVDTQYF. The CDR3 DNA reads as TGTGCCAGCAGTTTATCAGGGTTAGGAGGGGGGCCAGTCGATACGCAGTATTTT.

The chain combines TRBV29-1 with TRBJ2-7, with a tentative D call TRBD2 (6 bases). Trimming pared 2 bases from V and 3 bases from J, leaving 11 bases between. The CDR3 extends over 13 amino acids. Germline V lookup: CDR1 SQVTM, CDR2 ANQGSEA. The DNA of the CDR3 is TGCAGCGTTGAACTAGCGAGCTACTACGAGCAGTACTTC. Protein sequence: CSVELASYYEQYF.

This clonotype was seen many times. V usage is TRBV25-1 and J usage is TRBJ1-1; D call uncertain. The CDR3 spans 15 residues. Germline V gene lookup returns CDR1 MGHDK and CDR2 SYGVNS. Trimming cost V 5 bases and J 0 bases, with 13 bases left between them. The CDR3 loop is CASSPPGRLNTEAFF. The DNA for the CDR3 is TGTGCCAGCAGTCCTCCTGGACGGTTGAACACTGAAGCTTTCTTT.

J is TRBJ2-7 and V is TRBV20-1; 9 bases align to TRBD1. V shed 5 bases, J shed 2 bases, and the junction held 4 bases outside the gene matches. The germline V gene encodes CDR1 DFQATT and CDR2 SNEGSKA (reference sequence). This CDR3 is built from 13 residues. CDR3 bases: TGCAGTGCTCCGGGACAGGGTGCCTACGAGCAGTACTTC. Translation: CSAPGQGAYEQYF.

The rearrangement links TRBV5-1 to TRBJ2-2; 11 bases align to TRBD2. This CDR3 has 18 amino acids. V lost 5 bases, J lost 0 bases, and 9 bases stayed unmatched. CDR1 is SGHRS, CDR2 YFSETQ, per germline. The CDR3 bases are TGCGCCAGCAGTTTTGGACTAGCGGGCTGTGCGAACACCGGGGAGCTGTTTTTT. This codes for CASSFGLAGCANTGELFF.

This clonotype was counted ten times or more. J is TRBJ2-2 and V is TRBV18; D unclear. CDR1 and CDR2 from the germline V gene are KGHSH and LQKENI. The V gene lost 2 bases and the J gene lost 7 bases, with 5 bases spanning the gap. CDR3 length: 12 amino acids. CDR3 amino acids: CASSPASGELFF. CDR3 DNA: TGTGCCAGCTCACCAGCTAGCGGGGAGCTGTTTTTT.

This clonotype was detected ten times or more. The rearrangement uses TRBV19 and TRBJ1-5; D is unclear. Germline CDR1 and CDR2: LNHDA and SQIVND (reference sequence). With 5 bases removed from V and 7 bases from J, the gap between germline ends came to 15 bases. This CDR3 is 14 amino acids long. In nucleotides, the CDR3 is TGTGCCAGTAGTCCGCGACAAACGGGGCAGCCCCAGCATTTT. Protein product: CASSPRQTGQPQHF. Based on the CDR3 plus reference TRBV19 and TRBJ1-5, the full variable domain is DGGITQSPKYLFRKEGQNVTLSCEQNLNHDAMYWYRQDPGQGLRLIYYSQIVNDFQKGDIAEGYSVSREKKESFPLTVTSAQKNPTAFYLCASSPRQTGQPQHFGDGTRLSIL.

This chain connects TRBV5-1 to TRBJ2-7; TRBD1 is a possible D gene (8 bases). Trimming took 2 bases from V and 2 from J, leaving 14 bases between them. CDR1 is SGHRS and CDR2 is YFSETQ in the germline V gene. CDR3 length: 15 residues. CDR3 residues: CASSFTGGATYEQYF. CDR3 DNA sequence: TGCGCCAGCAGCTTCACAGGGGGGGCTACCTACGAGCAGTACTTC.

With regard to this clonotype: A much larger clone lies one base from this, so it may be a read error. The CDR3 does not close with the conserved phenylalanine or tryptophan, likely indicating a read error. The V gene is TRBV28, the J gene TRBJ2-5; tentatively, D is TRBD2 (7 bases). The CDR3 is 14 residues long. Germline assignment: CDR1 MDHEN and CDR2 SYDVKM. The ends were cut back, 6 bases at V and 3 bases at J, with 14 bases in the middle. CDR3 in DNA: TGTGCCAGCAGGCCCCGAGGGGGGGAAGAGACCCAGTACGTC. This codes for CASRPRGGEETQYV.

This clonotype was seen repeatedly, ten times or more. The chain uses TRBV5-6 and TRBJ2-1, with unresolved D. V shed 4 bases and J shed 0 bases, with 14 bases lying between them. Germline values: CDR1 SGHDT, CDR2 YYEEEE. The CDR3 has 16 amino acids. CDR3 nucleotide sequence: TGTGCCAGCAGCCAAGACCCAGGAAGCTCCTACAATGAGCAGTTCTTC. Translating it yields CASSQDPGSSYNEQFF.

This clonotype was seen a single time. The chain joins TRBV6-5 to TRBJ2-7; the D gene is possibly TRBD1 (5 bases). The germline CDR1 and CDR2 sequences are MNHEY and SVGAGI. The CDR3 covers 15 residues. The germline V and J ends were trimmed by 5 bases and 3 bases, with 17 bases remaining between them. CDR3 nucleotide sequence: TGTGCCAGCAGTCCTAAGGGTGGGGCCCACTACGAGCAGTACGTC. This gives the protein CASSPKGGAHYEQYV.

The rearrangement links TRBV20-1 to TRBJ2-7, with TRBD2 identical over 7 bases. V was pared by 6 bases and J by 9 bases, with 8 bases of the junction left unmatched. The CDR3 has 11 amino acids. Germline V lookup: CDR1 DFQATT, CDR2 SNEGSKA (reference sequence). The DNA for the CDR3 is TGCAGTGCCAACGACGCTAGCGGGCAGTACTTC. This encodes CSANDASGQYF.